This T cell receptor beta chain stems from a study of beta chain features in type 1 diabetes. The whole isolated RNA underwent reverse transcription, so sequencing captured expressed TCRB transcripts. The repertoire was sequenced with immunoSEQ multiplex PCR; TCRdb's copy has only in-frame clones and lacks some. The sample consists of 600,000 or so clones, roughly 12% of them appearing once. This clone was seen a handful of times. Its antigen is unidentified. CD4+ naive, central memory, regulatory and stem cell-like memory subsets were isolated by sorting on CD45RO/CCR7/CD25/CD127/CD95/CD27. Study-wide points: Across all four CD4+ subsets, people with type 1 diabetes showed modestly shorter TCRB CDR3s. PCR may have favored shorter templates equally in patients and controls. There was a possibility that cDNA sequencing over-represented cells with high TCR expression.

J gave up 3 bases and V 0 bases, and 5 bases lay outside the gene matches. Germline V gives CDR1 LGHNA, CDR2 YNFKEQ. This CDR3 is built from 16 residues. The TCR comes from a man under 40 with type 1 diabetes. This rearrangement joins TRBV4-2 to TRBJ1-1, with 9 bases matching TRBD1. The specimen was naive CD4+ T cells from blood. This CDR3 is CASSQDQGTGHTEAFF. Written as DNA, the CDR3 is TGTGCCAGCAGCCAAGATCAAGGGACAGGGCACACTGAAGCTTTCTTT.